This TCR beta chain was recorded in a study of cytomegalovirus exposure and HLA in healthy donors. Findings and limits, study-wide: First-cohort TCR clusters were later found to tend to co-occur in the 120 or so validation repertoires. High specificity and sensitivity for cytomegalovirus status were reported for the classifier.

The data were produced by immunoSEQ multiplex PCR, yet TCRdb's version contains in-frame clones alone and is incomplete. The table shows about 160,000 clones, with 96% occurring only once. A remark on this clone: The antigen is not known.

The germline gives CDR1 MNHNS, CDR2 SASEGT. CDR3 length: 14 amino acids. V lost 7 bases and J 2 bases, leaving 12 bases between the germline ends. This TCR came from a woman in her late teens or twenties in good health and CMV-seronegative. The chain has TRBV6-1 and TRBJ2-1; D unclear. Specimen: PBMCs. The CDR3 protein is CASKESQAYNEQFF. The CDR3 nucleotides read TGTGCCAGCAAGGAGTCACAAGCCTACAATGAGCAGTTCTTC.